This T cell receptor (beta chain) is from a study of blood T cell repertoires in COVID-19 (dated by TCRdb to about 2020). Study-wide context: The collaborator samples originated in the United States, Italy and Spain and spanned the acute and convalescent phases of COVID-19. The material from the prospective study consisted of cDNA or gDNA derived from T cells, B-cell-depleted T cells, or PBMCs. The dataset comprised deeply sampled blood TCRbeta repertoires from subjects exposed to, actively infected with, or recovered from COVID-19. The repertoires were released in a freely available public database meant as a resource for research on the immune response to SARS-CoV-2. Samples were obtained from the ongoing ImmuneRACE study (first 160 participants) and from some 1,200 subjects provided by 6 global collaborators. Nearly every sample came with metadata listing a de-identified subject ID, COVID-19 status, age in years and sex. Where available, HLA class I and class II types were obtained from metadata supplied by the sample provider rather than from assay-based typing.

A remark on this clone: Its cognate antigen has yet to be identified. No base qualities exist here, and no much larger clone lies one base off it.

TCRbeta CDR3 regions were amplified from genomic DNA using the immunoSEQ Assay, a bias-controlled multiplex PCR. In the source study's methods: Nucleated cell counts per sample were estimated from amplification of reference gene primers within the assay. Sequence reads were collapsed and filtered to measure the absolute abundance of every unique TCRbeta CDR3 rearrangement. For each sample, productive Simpson clonality was calculated as the square root of Simpson's diversity index across productive rearrangements. Held by TCRdb, this immuneACCESS table contains in-frame sequences only and omits some clones. Under half of the omission traces to an unresolved V gene where checked; the cause of the rest is unknown. That table supplies the V and J calls and clone size; D and trimming were determined from the DNA. For this sample there are 470,000 or so clones; 70% to 90% appear just once. The ten largest make up roughly 3.1% of the sample.

Including the terminal cysteine and phenylalanine, the CDR3 comprises 16 residues. Here the CDR3 DNA is all that survives: 48 bases in frame from base 1. The V end loses 7 bases and the J end loses 8 bases, and a stretch of 25 bases separates them. The germline V gene provides CDR1 KGHDR and CDR2 SFDVKD. Collaborating institutions collected whole blood in K2EDTA tubes following their own protocols. For TCRbeta analysis, collaborators shipped samples as frozen whole blood, isolated PBMCs, or DNA extracted from either of those sample types. Study-wide conclusions, independent of this receptor: The amount of clinical and demographic metadata varied by source and participant and was provided uncurated.

The rearrangement combines TRBV24-1 with TRBJ1-2; the D gene is perhaps TRBD1, on 6 matching bases. This TCR derives from a human donor in a cohort sampled during active COVID-19. Sequenced material: peripheral blood. The CDR3 has the sequence CATRGAGAEYMKGYTF. The bases are TGTGCCACCAGGGGGGCAGGGGCGGAGTATATGAAGGGCTACACCTTC.